What follows are 8 T cell receptor beta chains derived from one specimen sequenced in a study of shared clonotypes between healthy human individuals. Using immunoSEQ multiplex PCR, the repertoire was profiled, and TCRdb retains in-frame clones only, with some absent. The sample shows over 75,000 clones, 68% of them seen only once. Source material: memory CD8+ T cells sorted from blood. The sample's subset: CD45RO+ cells pooled with CCR7-negative TemRA cells. The receptors originated from a man aged 25-40 years in good health.

The V and J genes are TRBV6-6 and TRBJ1-5; no reliable D call. V gave up 1 base and J gave up 0 bases, with 1 base separating them. The CDR3 runs 13 residues. Looked up from germline, CDR1 is MNHNY and CDR2 is SVGAGI (reference sequence). In DNA form, the CDR3 reads TGTGCCAGCAGTTACTATAGCAATCAGCCCCAGCATTTT. Translated, it gives CASSYYSNQPQHF.

On this clone: A junction boundary mismatches the germline segment, possibly from a read error. V gene TRBV14 combines with J gene TRBJ2-1; 9 bases fit TRBD1. Looked up from germline, CDR1 is SGHDN and CDR2 is FVKESK. CDR3 size: 15 residues. CDR3 protein: CASNQPGQGGNEQFF. The CDR3, as DNA: TGTGCCAGCAACCAACCGGGACAGGGAGGCAATGAGCAGTTCTTC.

The chain employs TRBV7-2 and TRBJ1-5, with TRBD1 matching over 9 bases. Germline-derived CDR1 and CDR2 are SGHTA and FQGNSA. The CDR3 runs 15 residues. The J segment lost 0 bases and the V segment lost 5 bases, leaving 2 bases of the junction unmatched. As DNA, the CDR3 is TGTGCCAGCAGCCGGGACAGGGTTAGCAATCAGCCCCAGCATTTT. It translates to CASSRDRVSNQPQHF.

This chain links TRBV28 with TRBJ2-2; D not resolved. Trimming left V 3 bases short and J 6 bases short, with 5 bases between. In germline, CDR1 is MDHEN, CDR2 SYDVKM. The CDR3 spans 12 residues. The CDR3 spells CASSFGSGELFF. CDR3 coding DNA: TGTGCCAGCAGTTTCGGGTCCGGGGAGCTGTTTTTT.

V and J are TRBV7-9 and TRBJ2-7, with TRBD2 identical over 13 bases. The ends lost 5 bases at V and 0 bases at J; junction bases unmatched: 4. The germline V gene encodes CDR1 SEHNR and CDR2 FQNEAQ (reference sequence). CDR3 size: 16 residues. The CDR3 reads CASSLRTSGSSYEQYF. CDR3 in DNA: TGTGCCAGCAGCCTCAGGACTAGCGGGAGCTCCTACGAGCAGTACTTC.

A word on this clone: The germline gene is not matched at one end of the junction; a read error may be the cause. This sequence joins TRBV2 and TRBJ2-5; TRBD2 might be the D (5 bases). This CDR3 region has 11 residues. From germline, CDR1 is SNHLY and CDR2 FYNNEI. CDR3 nucleotide sequence: TGTGCCAGCAGTGACTCCGGTCCCGGGGACTTC. This codes for CASSDSGPGDF.

The gene calls are TRBV29-1 and TRBJ2-5, with 9 positions matching TRBD2. The CDR3 consists of 18 residues. V trimming: 5 bases; J trimming: 5 bases; junction bases outside the gene matches: 21. The germline CDR1 and CDR2 sequences are SQVTM and ANQGSEA. CDR3 DNA sequence: TGCAGCGTTTGGGAGGGCCGTAGGGCTAGCGGGATTTTTGAGACCCAGTACTTC. Protein sequence: CSVWEGRRASGIFETQYF.

V is TRBV11-2 and J is TRBJ2-3, with D possibly being TRBD1 or TRBD2 (5 bases each). The CDR3 loop spans 17 amino acids. V dropped 6 bases and J dropped 0 bases, with 19 bases sitting between them. Germline CDR1 SGHAT, CDR2 FQNNGV. The CDR3 loop reads CASRSNSGRTSTDTQYF. As DNA, the CDR3 is TGTGCCAGCAGGTCAAACTCGGGACGGACTAGCACAGATACGCAGTATTTT.